These 31 T cell receptor beta chains share one sample of origin, sequenced in a study of shared clonotypes between healthy human individuals. Assay used: immunoSEQ multiplex PCR; TCRdb lists only in-frame clones, some missing. This table holds about 1.5 million clones, 95% to 97% found once. Specimen: naive CD4+ T cells sorted from blood. Described subset: CD45RA+ positively selected. The source is a man aged 25-45 years in good health.

This chain joins TRBV7-8 and TRBJ2-7, with unresolved D. This CDR3 contains 14 residues. The germline V gene encodes CDR1 SGHVS and CDR2 FQNEAQ. The ends were cut back, 0 bases at V and 6 bases at J, with 12 bases in the middle. The CDR3 DNA reads as TGTGCCAGCAGCTTAGCCCGGACGGAGAGCGAGCAGTACTTC. Residues: CASSLARTESEQYF.

The chain has TRBV6-5 and TRBJ1-2; maybe TRBD1 (5 bases). CDR1 is MNHEY and CDR2 is SVGAGI in the germline V gene. V lost 2 bases and J 8 bases, leaving 18 bases between the germline ends. This CDR3 is 15 amino acids long. The CDR3, as DNA: TGTGCCAGCAGTTACGGGGGAGGCGGTGACGCGGGCTACACCTTC. Its translation: CASSYGGGGDAGYTF.

The chain is built from TRBV4-3 and TRBJ1-1, with unresolved D. The CDR3 extends over 14 amino acids. The germline V gene encodes CDR1 LGHNA and CDR2 YSLEER. V was pared by 3 bases and J by 2 bases, with 10 bases between. The CDR3 bases are TGCGCCAGCAGCCAGGGAACTACTAACACTGAAGCTTTCTTT. This translates into CASSQGTTNTEAFF.

The rearrangement links TRBV2 to TRBJ2-7; 10 positions agree with TRBD1. Trimming took 2 bases from V and 4 from J; bases not matched to a gene: 5. Per germline, CDR1 SNHLY and CDR2 FYNNEI. The CDR3 is 15 amino acids. As DNA, the CDR3 is TGTGCCAGCAGTGAAACCGGGACAGGGGAGTACGAGCAGTACTTC. Protein sequence: CASSETGTGEYEQYF.

This clone has more than one count but fewer than ten. The chain is built from TRBV5-1 and TRBJ2-5; 10 bases are shared with TRBD1. The CDR3 has 15 residues. The V gene end was trimmed by 4 bases and the J gene end by 5 bases; junction bases not matched to a gene: 8. The V gene's germline CDR1 is SGHRS and CDR2 YFSETQ. The CDR3 spells CASSGGTGEGETQYF. The CDR3, as DNA: TGCGCCAGCAGCGGAGGGACAGGGGAAGGGGAGACCCAGTACTTC.

The genes are TRBV7-3 and TRBJ2-1; weak D call: TRBD1 (5 bases). Trimming removed 6 bases from V and 8 bases from J, with 14 bases in between. Germline CDR1 is SGHTA and CDR2 is FQGTGA. The CDR3 consists of 13 residues. Here the CDR3 DNA reads TGTGCCAGCAGTTACGGTAGGGGCCATGAGCAGTTCTTC. It translates to CASSYGRGHEQFF. Drawing the rest from reference TRBV7-3 and TRBJ2-1, the complete variable domain is GAGVSQTPSNKVTEKGKYVELRCDPISGHTALYWYRQSLGQGPEFLIYFQGTGAADDSGLPNDRFFAVRPEGSVSTLKIQRTERGDSAVYLCASSYGRGHEQFFGPGTRLTVL.

This chain links TRBV7-2 with TRBJ2-7; 9 bases are a match to TRBD1. Germline-derived CDR1 and CDR2 are SGHTA and FQGNSA. The CDR3 has 17 amino acids. Trimming cost V 1 base and J 4 bases; bases outside gene matches: 11. CDR3 residues: CASSLDVWDRERYEQYF. Here the CDR3 DNA reads TGTGCCAGCAGCTTAGATGTGTGGGACAGGGAGAGGTACGAGCAGTACTTC.

This chain uses TRBV28 with TRBJ2-2, with 10 positions matching TRBD1. This CDR3 spans 15 amino acids. Looked up from germline, CDR1 is MDHEN and CDR2 is SYDVKM. Unmatched junction bases numbered 4, after V lost 3 bases and J lost 6 bases. CDR3 amino acids: CASSFGTGVPGELFF. CDR3 sequence (DNA): TGTGCCAGCAGTTTCGGGACAGGGGTCCCCGGGGAGCTGTTTTTT.

The chain couples TRBV5-4 to TRBJ2-3; 16 nucleotides line up with TRBD2. The germline V gene encodes CDR1 SGHNT and CDR2 YYREEE (reference sequence). The CDR3 contains 18 residues. J was trimmed by 3 bases and V by 4 bases; bases with no gene match: 8. CDR3 protein: CASSGGLAGGPQTDTQYF. In DNA, the CDR3 is TGTGCCAGCAGCGGGGGACTAGCGGGAGGGCCTCAAACAGATACGCAGTATTTT.

The V gene is TRBV27, the J gene TRBJ1-2, with 12 bases identical to TRBD1. The J segment lost 7 bases and the V segment lost 3 bases, leaving 6 bases of the junction unmatched. Per germline, CDR1 MNHEY and CDR2 SMNVEV (reference sequence). This CDR3 has 15 amino acids. CDR3 in DNA: TGTGCCAGCAGTTTCCGGGACAGGGGGCGCGGTGGCTACACCTTC. It codes for CASSFRDRGRGGYTF.

This chain uses TRBV9 with TRBJ2-1; D perhaps matches TRBD1 (5 bases). There are 14 residues in the CDR3. Germline V gene sequence: CDR1 SGDLS, CDR2 YYNGEE. V was pared by 3 bases and J by 5 bases, with 12 bases between. CDR3: CASSGRQIHNEQFF. The DNA of the CDR3 is TGTGCCAGCAGCGGACGACAGATCCACAATGAGCAGTTCTTC. Full variable domain (rest looked up from reference TRBV9 and TRBJ2-1): DSGVTQTPKHLITATGQRVTLRCSPRSGDLSVYWYQQSLDQGLQFLIQYYNGEERAKGNILERFSAQQFPDLHSELNLSSLELGDSALYFCASSGRQIHNEQFFGPGTRLTVL.

This chain links TRBV18 with TRBJ2-1, with 9 bases lining up with TRBD1. The junction had 5 bases not matched to a gene; V was cut back by 1 base and J by 1 base. CDR3 size: 17 residues. Germline loops: CDR1 KGHSH, CDR2 LQKENI. The CDR3 nucleotides read TGTGCCAGCTCACCACTGACAGGGGGAGGGTCCTACAATGAGCAGTTCTTC. It specifies CASSPLTGGGSYNEQFF.

This chain joins TRBV2 and TRBJ2-7, with D perhaps TRBD1 (5 bases). V lost 3 bases, J lost 4 bases, and 13 bases lay in between. The CDR3 extends over 14 amino acids. Germline V gene sequence: CDR1 SNHLY, CDR2 FYNNEI. DNA of the CDR3: TGTGCCAGCAGTGAGTATAGGGGTATATACGAGCAGTACTTC. Its protein product is CASSEYRGIYEQYF. The variable domain in full, completed from reference TRBV2 and TRBJ2-7, reads EPEVTQTPSHQVTQMGQEVILRCVPISNHLYFYWYRQILGQKVEFLVSFYNNEISEKSEIFDDQFSVERPDGSNFTLKIRSTKLEDSAMYFCASSEYRGIYEQYFGPGTRLTVT.

The genes are TRBV28 and TRBJ2-3; TRBD1 matches at 7 bases. The CDR3 extends over 15 amino acids. Germline-derived CDR1 and CDR2 are MDHEN and SYDVKM. V lost 10 bases and J lost 4; bases outside the gene matches: 14. The CDR3, as DNA: TGTGCCACCTCACCAGGGGGATGGTATCCAGATACGCAGTATTTT. Translated: CATSPGGWYPDTQYF.

The chain carries TRBV2 and TRBJ2-1; 12 bases line up with TRBD2. Germline trimming cut 2 bases from V and 7 bases from J; bases unmatched to any gene: 6. This CDR3 is built from 16 residues. Germline V gives CDR1 SNHLY, CDR2 FYNNEI. CDR3 coding DNA: TGTGCCAGCAGTGAACAGCTAGCGGGAGGGGGGAATGAGCAGTTCTTC. Amino acid sequence: CASSEQLAGGGNEQFF.

This chain links TRBV10-1 with TRBJ1-2; D remains ambiguous. This CDR3 has 14 residues. Germline loops: CDR1 WNHNN, CDR2 SYGVQD (reference sequence). The V end lost 0 bases, the J end lost 8 bases, and 13 bases lay between the germline ends. CDR3 DNA: TGCGCCAGCAGTGAGTCGGGTCTGCCGTGGGGCTACACCTTC. This codes for CASSESGLPWGYTF.

The V call is TRBV6-5, the J call TRBJ2-1; 10 bases map to TRBD1. CDR1 and CDR2 from the germline V gene are MNHEY and SVGAGI. This CDR3 has 15 amino acids. The trim removed 6 bases at V and 7 bases at J, leaving 9 bases unmatched. The CDR3 nucleotides are TGTGCCAGCAGCCCCTCCGGGACAGGGGTTAATGAGCAGTTCTTC. Its protein is CASSPSGTGVNEQFF.

The chain carries TRBV11-2 and TRBJ2-1; perhaps TRBD2 as D (6 bases). CDR1 SGHAT and CDR2 FQNNGV come from the germline V gene. The CDR3 loop spans 14 amino acids. Trimming pared 5 bases from V and 5 bases from J, leaving 13 bases between. The CDR3 DNA reads as TGTGCCAGCAGCCCTCGGGACTTAGACAATGAGCAGTTCTTC. Translated, it gives CASSPRDLDNEQFF.

V and J are TRBV29-1 and TRBJ2-5; TRBD2 agrees at 11 bases. The CDR3 extends over 16 amino acids. The V segment lost 3 bases and the J segment 6 bases; nucleotides outside the gene matches: 12. CDR1 is SQVTM, CDR2 ANQGSEA, per germline. CDR3 bases: TGCAGCGTTGATAAGGTAGCGGGAGGGATTAGGAAGACCCAGTACTTC. This sequence encodes CSVDKVAGGIRKTQYF.

This chain connects TRBV19 to TRBJ1-3; D gene ambiguous. The length of the CDR3 is 16 residues. Trimming removed 10 bases from V and 3 bases from J, with 22 bases in between. Germline V CDR1 and CDR2: LNHDA, SQIVND (reference sequence). The CDR3 protein is CAKVVPPFTFGNTIYF. The CDR3 DNA is TGTGCCAAAGTAGTACCCCCCTTCACCTTTGGAAACACCATATATTTT.

This chain uses TRBV4-1 with TRBJ2-2; weak D call: TRBD2 (6 bases). Germline V gene sequence: CDR1 MGHRA, CDR2 YSYEKL. V was pared by 3 bases and J by 7 bases, with 15 bases between. The CDR3 is made up of 15 amino acids. In DNA, the CDR3 is TGCGCCAGCAGCCATGAAGGACGGGGGAGCGGGGAGCTGTTTTTT. It translates to CASSHEGRGSGELFF.

This clone appeared a single time. The gene calls are TRBV9 and TRBJ2-3; 9 bases fit TRBD2. J lost 3 bases, V lost 0 bases, and 11 bases had no gene match. The germline V gene encodes CDR1 SGDLS and CDR2 YYNGEE. This CDR3 comprises 18 residues. DNA for the CDR3: TGTGCCAGCAGCGTAGGGGTCGGCGGCGGGAGGGTGACAGATACGCAGTATTTT. Protein: CASSVGVGGGRVTDTQYF.

This clone was picked up a small number of times. The V call is TRBV7-9, the J call TRBJ2-4, with D maybe TRBD2 (5 bases). This CDR3 spans 14 amino acids. CDR1 SEHNR and CDR2 FQNEAQ come from the germline V gene (reference sequence). The V end lost 4 bases, the J end lost 3 bases, and 10 bases lay between the germline ends. The CDR3 nucleotides are TGTGCCAGCAGCTCTACCCGGGGCAAAAACATTCAGTACTTC. Translating gives CASSSTRGKNIQYF.

The V and J genes are TRBV29-1 and TRBJ2-1; 7 bases fit TRBD2. The CDR3 is 16 amino acids. The junction had 12 bases not matched to a gene; V was cut back by 5 bases and J by 2 bases. Germline values: CDR1 SQVTM, CDR2 ANQGSEA. CDR3 sequence: CSVLRGGGRAYNEQFF. The CDR3 nucleotides read TGCAGCGTTCTAAGGGGCGGAGGGAGGGCCTACAATGAGCAGTTCTTC.

Concerning this clone itself: This specimen includes other DNA sequences encoding the same CDR3. The chain joins TRBV5-5 to TRBJ2-3, with TRBD2 matching over 8 bases. This CDR3 has 16 residues. Trimming removed 0 bases from V and 3 bases from J; junction bases left unmatched: 6. Looked up from germline, CDR1 is SGHKS and CDR2 is YYEKEE (reference sequence). The CDR3 sequence is CASSLVGLAATDTQYF. The DNA for the CDR3 is TGTGCCAGCAGCTTGGTAGGACTAGCTGCGACAGATACGCAGTATTTT.

The chain is built from TRBV19 and TRBJ2-2; no clear D gene. V was trimmed by 3 bases and J by 7 bases, leaving 12 bases between them. The CDR3 is made up of 14 amino acids. Germline CDR1 reads LNHDA; CDR2 reads SQIVND (reference sequence). In DNA form, the CDR3 reads TGTGCCAGTAGTATGGCTTCCCATAACGGGGAGCTGTTTTTT. Amino acids: CASSMASHNGELFF.

The CDR3 protein is CASSESIGGQETQYF. DNA for the CDR3: TGTGCCAGCAGTGAATCTATCGGGGGCCAAGAGACCCAGTACTTC. The chain couples TRBV6-1 to TRBJ2-5; perhaps TRBD2 as D (6 bases). V was shortened by 2 bases and J by 1 base, with 11 bases between the two germline ends. The CDR3 spans 15 residues. Germline CDR1 MNHNS, CDR2 SASEGT.

A single count supports this clone. The chain has TRBV18 and TRBJ1-2; TRBD1 agrees at 9 bases. V lost 5 bases, J lost 6 bases, and 4 bases stayed unmatched. This CDR3 is 13 amino acids long. Germline V CDR1 and CDR2: KGHSH, LQKENI. CDR3 protein: CASSNRGPHGYTF. CDR3 DNA: TGTGCCAGCTCAAACAGGGGGCCCCATGGCTACACCTTC.

V and J are TRBV7-2 and TRBJ2-2; maybe TRBD2 (6 bases). The CDR3 runs 18 residues. The ends were cut back, 1 base at V and 0 bases at J, with 15 bases in the middle. Germline V gene data show CDR1 as SGHTA and CDR2 as FQGNSA. The CDR3 region has the DNA TGTGCCAGCAGCTTAGGGCGGGGCGGGACCGCGAACACCGGGGAGCTGTTTTTT. Translation: CASSLGRGGTANTGELFF.

The chain joins TRBV5-6 to TRBJ2-1; D ambiguous. This CDR3 is built from 13 residues. Trimming took off 0 bases at V and 9 bases at J, with 10 bases between the two ends. CDR1 and CDR2 (germline): SGHDT, YYEEEE. The CDR3 here is CASSLGRSPEQFF. CDR3 sequence (DNA): TGTGCCAGCAGCTTGGGGCGGAGCCCTGAGCAGTTCTTC.

The chain employs TRBV6-1 and TRBJ2-7, with 8 bases matching TRBD1. The trim removed 1 base at V and 0 bases at J, leaving 8 bases unmatched. The CDR3 sequence is 17 residues long. Germline V gene data show CDR1 as MNHNS and CDR2 as SASEGT. CDR3 residues: CASSEVIATGDSYEQYF. The CDR3 DNA reads TGTGCCAGCAGTGAAGTAATCGCGACAGGGGACTCCTACGAGCAGTACTTC.